This T cell receptor beta chain was sequenced in a study of blood T cell repertoires in COVID-19. Germline trimming cut 0 bases from V and 9 bases from J; bases unmatched to any gene: 5. Per the germline V gene, CDR1 is SGDLS and CDR2 is YYNGEE. This CDR3 region has 15 residues. This clone has only one observation. In the original analysis: Amplification of reference gene primers was used by the study to estimate nucleated cell counts. TCRdb's table, derived via immunoSEQ multiplex PCR, lists solely in-frame clones and lacks some. The DNA gave D and trimming, while V, J and clone size come from that table. Among tens of thousands of clones listed, 60% to 80% were seen once.

The chain carries TRBV9 and TRBJ2-1, with TRBD1 matching over 11 bases. Sequencing was carried out using peripheral blood. The TCR comes from a man aged 65-85 years with active or convalescent COVID-19. The CDR3 DNA follows: TGTGCCAGCAGCGTAGGAGGGACAGGGGGTAGTGAGCAGTTCTTC. Protein sequence: CASSVGGTGGSEQFF. The variable domain in full, completed from reference TRBV9 and TRBJ2-1, reads DSGVTQTPKHLITATGQRVTLRCSPRSGDLSVYWYQQSLDQGLQFLIQYYNGEERAKGNILERFSAQQFPDLHSELNLSSLELGDSALYFCASSVGGTGGSEQFFGPGTRLTVL.